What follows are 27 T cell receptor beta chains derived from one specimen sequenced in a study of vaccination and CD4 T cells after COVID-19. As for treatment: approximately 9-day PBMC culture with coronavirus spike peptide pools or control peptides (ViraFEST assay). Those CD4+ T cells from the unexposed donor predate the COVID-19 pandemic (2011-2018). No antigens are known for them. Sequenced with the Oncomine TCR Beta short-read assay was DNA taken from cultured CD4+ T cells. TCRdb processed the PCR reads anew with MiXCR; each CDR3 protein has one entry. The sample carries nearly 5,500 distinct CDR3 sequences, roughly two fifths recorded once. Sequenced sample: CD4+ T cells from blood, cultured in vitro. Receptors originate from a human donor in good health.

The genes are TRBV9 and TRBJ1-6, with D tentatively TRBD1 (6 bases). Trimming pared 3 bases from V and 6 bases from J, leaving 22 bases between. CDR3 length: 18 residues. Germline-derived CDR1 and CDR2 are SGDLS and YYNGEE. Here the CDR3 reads CASSALAGGRGGNSPLHF. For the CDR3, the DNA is TGTGCCAGCAGCGCCCTCGCTGGGGGGCGAGGGGGTAATTCACCCCTCCACTTT.

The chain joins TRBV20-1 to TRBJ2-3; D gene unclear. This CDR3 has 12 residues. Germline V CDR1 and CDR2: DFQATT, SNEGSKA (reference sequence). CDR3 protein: CSETVSADTQYF. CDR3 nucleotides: TGCTCCGAGACGGTCTCCGCAGATACGCAGTATTTT.

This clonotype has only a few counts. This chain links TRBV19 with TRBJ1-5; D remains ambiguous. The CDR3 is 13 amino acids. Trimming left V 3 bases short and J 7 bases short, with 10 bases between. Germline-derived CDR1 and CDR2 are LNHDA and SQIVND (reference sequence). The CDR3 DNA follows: TGTGCCAGTAGTATGAGTGGGAGCCAGCCCCAGCATTTT. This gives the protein CASSMSGSQPQHF.

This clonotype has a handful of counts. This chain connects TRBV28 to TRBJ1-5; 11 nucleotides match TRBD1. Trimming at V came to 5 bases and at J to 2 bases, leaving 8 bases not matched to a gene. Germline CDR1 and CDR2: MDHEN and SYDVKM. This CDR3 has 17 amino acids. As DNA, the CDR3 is TGTGCCAGCAGTCGGACAGGGGGCCGCGTGGGCAATCAGCCCCAGCATTTT. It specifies CASSRTGGRVGNQPQHF.

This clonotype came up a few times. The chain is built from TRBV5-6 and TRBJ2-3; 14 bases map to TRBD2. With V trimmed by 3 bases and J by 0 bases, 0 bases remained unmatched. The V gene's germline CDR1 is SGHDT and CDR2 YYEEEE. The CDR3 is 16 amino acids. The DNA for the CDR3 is TGTGCCAGCAGCTGGACTAGCGGGAGGAGCACAGATACGCAGTATTTT. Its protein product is CASSWTSGRSTDTQYF.

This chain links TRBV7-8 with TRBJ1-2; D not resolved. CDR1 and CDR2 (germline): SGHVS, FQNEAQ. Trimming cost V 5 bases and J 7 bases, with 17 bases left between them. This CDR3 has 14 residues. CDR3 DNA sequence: TGTGCCAGCAGCCCCCTCGTCCTTGCGGGTGGCTACACCTTC. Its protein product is CASSPLVLAGGYTF.

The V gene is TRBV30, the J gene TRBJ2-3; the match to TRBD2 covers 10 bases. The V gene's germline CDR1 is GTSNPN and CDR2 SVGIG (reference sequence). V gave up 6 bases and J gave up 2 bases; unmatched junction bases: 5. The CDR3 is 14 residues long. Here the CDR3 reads CACKRGGVTDTQYF. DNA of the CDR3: TGTGCCTGCAAGCGGGGGGGTGTCACAGATACGCAGTATTTT.

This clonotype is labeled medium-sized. Here the CDR3 reads CASSNSVIWPGQGSNQPQHF. The CDR3 bases are TGTGCCAGTAGTAACTCCGTAATATGGCCGGGACAGGGTTCAAATCAGCCCCAGCATTTT. This chain joins TRBV19 and TRBJ1-5, with TRBD1 identical over 9 bases. CDR1 LNHDA and CDR2 SQIVND come from the germline V gene (reference sequence). CDR3 size: 20 residues. J gave up 4 bases and V 4 bases, and 20 bases lay outside the gene matches.

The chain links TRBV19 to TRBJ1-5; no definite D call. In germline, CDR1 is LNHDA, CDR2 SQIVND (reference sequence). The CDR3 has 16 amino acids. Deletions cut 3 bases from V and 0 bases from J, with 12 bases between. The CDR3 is CASSMSSPISNQPQHF. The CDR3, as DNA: TGTGCCAGTAGTATGTCGTCACCTATTAGCAATCAGCCCCAGCATTTT. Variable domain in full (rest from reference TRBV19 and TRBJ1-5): DGGITQSPKYLFRKEGQNVTLSCEQNLNHDAMYWYRQDPGQGLRLIYYSQIVNDFQKGDIAEGYSVSREKKESFPLTVTSAQKNPTAFYLCASSMSSPISNQPQHFGDGTRLSIL.

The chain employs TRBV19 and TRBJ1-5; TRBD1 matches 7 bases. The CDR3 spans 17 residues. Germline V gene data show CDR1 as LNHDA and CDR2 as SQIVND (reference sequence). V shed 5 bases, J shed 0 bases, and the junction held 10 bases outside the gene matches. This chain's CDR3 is CASSRTGLLTSNQPQHF. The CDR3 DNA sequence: TGTGCCAGTAGTCGGACAGGTTTGCTTACTAGCAATCAGCCCCAGCATTTT. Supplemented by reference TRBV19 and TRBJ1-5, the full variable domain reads DGGITQSPKYLFRKEGQNVTLSCEQNLNHDAMYWYRQDPGQGLRLIYYSQIVNDFQKGDIAEGYSVSREKKESFPLTVTSAQKNPTAFYLCASSRTGLLTSNQPQHFGDGTRLSIL.

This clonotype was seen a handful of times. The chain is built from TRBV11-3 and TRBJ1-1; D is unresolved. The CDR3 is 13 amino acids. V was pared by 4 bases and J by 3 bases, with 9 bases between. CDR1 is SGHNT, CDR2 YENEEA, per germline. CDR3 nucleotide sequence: TGTGCCAGCAGCTCCGGACCCGACACTGAAGCTTTCTTT. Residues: CASSSGPDTEAFF.

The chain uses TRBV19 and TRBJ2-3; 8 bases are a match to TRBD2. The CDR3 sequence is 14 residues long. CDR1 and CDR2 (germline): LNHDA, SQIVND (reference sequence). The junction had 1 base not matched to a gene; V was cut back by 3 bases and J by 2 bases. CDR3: CASSMTSVTDTQYF. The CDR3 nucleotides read TGTGCCAGTAGTATGACTAGCGTCACAGATACGCAGTATTTT.

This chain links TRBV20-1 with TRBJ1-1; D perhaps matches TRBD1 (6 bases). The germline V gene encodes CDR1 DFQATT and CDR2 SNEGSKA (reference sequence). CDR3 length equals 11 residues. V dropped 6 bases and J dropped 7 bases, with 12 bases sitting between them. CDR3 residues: CSAKTGSEAFF. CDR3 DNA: TGCAGTGCAAAGACAGGCAGTGAAGCTTTCTTT.

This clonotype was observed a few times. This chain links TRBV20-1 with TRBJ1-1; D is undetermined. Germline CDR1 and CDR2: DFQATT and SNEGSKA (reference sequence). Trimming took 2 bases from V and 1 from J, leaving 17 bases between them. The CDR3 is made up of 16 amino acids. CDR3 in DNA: TGCAGTGCTAGACGTGGTGGGCGGGGAGGGAACACTGAAGCTTTCTTT. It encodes CSARRGGRGGNTEAFF.

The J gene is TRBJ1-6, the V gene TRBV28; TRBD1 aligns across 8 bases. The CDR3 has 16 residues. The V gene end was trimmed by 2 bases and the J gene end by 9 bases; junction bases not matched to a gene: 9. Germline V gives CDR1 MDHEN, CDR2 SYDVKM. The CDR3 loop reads CASSLPSGQGTSPLHF. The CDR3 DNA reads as TGTGCCAGCAGTTTACCCTCTGGACAGGGAACTTCACCCCTCCACTTT.

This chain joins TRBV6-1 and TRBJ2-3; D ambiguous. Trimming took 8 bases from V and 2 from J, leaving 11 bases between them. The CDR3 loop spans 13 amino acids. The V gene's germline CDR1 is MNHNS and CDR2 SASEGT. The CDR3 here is CASVEVTTDTQYF. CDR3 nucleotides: TGTGCCAGCGTTGAAGTGACCACAGATACGCAGTATTTT.

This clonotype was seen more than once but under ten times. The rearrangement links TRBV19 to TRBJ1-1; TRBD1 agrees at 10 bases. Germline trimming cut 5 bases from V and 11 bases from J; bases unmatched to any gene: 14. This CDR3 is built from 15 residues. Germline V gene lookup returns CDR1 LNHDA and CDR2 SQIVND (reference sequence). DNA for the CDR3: TGTGCCAGTAGTGCGCGGGACAGGGGTGGGTTTTCGGCTTTCTTT. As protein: CASSARDRGGFSAFF.

CDR3 DNA: TGTGCCACCAGCAGAGGGGCGAACACTGAAGCTTTCTTT. Protein product: CATSRGANTEAFF. J is TRBJ1-1 and V is TRBV15; no clear D gene. The CDR3 loop spans 13 amino acids. The germline V gene encodes CDR1 LNHNV and CDR2 YYDKDF (reference sequence). V lost 1 base and J 1 base, leaving 4 bases between the germline ends.

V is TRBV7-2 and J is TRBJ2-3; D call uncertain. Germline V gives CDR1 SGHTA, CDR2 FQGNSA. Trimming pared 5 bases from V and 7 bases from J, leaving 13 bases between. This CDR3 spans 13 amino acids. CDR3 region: CASSPLRGYTQYF. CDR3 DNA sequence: TGTGCCAGCAGCCCCCTTAGAGGATATACGCAGTATTTT.

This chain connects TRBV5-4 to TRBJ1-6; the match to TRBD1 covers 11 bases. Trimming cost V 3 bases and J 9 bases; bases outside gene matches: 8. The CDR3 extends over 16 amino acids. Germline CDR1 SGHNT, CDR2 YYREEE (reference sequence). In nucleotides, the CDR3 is TGTGCCAGCAGCTGGGAAGGACAGGGGGCGGGTTCACCCCTCCACTTT. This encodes CASSWEGQGAGSPLHF.

CDR3 protein: CASSVNTARNSPLHF. DNA of the CDR3: TGTGCCAGCAGTGTCAATACAGCAAGGAATTCACCCCTCCACTTT. V gene TRBV6-1 combines with J gene TRBJ1-6; D gene ambiguous. Germline-derived CDR1 and CDR2 are MNHNS and SASEGT. With 4 bases removed from V and 7 bases from J, the gap between germline ends came to 14 bases. This CDR3 has 15 residues.

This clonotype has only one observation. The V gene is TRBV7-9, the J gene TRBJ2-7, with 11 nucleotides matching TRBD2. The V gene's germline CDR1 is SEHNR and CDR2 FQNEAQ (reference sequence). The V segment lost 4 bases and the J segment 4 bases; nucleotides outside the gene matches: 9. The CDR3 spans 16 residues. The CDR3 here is CASSSRTSGPIYEQYF. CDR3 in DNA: TGTGCCAGCAGCTCCCGGACTAGCGGGCCAATATACGAGCAGTACTTC.

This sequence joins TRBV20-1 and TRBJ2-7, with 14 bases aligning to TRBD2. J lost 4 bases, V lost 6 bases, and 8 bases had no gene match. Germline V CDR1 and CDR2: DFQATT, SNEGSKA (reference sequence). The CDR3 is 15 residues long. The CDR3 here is CSAPETSGRGYEQYF. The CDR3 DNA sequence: TGCAGTGCCCCCGAGACTAGCGGGAGGGGGTACGAGCAGTACTTC.

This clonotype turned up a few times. CDR3 sequence reads: CASSARANTEAFF. The CDR3 DNA follows: TGTGCCAGCAGTGCCAGGGCGAACACTGAAGCTTTCTTT. The rearrangement joins TRBV6-4 to TRBJ1-1; TRBD1 is a possible D gene (5 bases). This CDR3 contains 13 residues. Trimming shortened V by 4 bases and J by 1 base, and 7 bases separated the two germline ends. CDR1 MRHNA and CDR2 SNTAGT come from the germline V gene.

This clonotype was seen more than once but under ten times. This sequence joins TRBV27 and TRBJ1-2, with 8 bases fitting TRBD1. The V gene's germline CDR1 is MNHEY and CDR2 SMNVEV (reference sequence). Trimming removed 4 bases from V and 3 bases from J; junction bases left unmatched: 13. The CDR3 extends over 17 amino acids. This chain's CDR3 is CASSSPISGGLDYGYTF. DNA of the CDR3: TGTGCCAGCAGTTCCCCAATATCAGGGGGCTTGGACTATGGCTACACCTTC.

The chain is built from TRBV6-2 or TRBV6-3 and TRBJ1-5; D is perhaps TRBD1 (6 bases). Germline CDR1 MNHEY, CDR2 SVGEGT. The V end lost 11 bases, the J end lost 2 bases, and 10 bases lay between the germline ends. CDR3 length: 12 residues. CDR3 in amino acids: CASGEGNQPQHF. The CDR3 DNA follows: TGTGCCTCAGGGGAGGGCAATCAGCCCCAGCATTTT.

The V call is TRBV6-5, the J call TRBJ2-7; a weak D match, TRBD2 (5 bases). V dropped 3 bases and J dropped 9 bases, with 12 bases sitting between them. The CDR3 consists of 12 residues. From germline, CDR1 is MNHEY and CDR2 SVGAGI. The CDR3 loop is CASSYNGEPQYF. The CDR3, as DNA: TGTGCCAGCAGTTATAACGGGGAACCGCAGTACTTC.